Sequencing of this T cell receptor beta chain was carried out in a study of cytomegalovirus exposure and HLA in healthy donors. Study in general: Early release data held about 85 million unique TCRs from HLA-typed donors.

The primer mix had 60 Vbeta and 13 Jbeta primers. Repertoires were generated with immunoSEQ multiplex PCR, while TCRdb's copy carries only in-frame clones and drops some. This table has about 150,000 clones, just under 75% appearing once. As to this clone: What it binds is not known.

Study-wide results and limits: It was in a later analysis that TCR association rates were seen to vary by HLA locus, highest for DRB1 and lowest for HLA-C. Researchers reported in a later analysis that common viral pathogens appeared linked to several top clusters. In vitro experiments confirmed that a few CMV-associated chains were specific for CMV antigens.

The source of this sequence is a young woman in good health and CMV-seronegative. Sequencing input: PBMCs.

CDR3 DNA: TGTGCCAGCAGCTTTGGGGCGGCCTCCAATGGCTACACCTTC. Translated: CASSFGAASNGYTF. The rearrangement joins TRBV13 to TRBJ1-2, with a possible D match to TRBD1 (5 bases). The CDR3 runs to 14 residues. Trimming took off 3 bases at V and 6 bases at J, with 14 bases between the two ends. Germline V gives CDR1 PRHDT, CDR2 FYEKMQ (reference sequence).